This is a list of T cell receptor beta chains from one sample in a study of a mutant IDH1 vaccine in newly diagnosed glioma. Profiled with immunoSEQ multiplex PCR; TCRdb holds only in-frame clones, not every one. The table lists some 38,000 clones, around nine tenths of them singletons. This sample comprised PBMCs, obtained from a glioma patient treated with radiotherapy, temozolomide or both. The receptors shown here come from a man aged 18 to 35 with glioma. The CDR3 runs from the conserved cysteine through the conserved F or W. Fields, in order: CDR3 DNA, CDR3 protein, CDR3 length, J gene, clone size, V gene, D gene. D genes are given only for firm matches. Clone size is given for some rows only: seen once, a few or many times, or a class if the clone is expanded.

cdr3_nt: TGTGCCAGCAGCCTCTCCGGGACTAGCGGCGAGCAGTACTTC
cdr3_aa: CASSLSGTSGEQYF
cdr3_length: 14
j_call: TRBJ2-7
clone_size: medium-sized
v_call: TRBV4-2
d_call: TRBD2

cdr3_nt: TGTGCCACCAAGTTGGCCGGGGGCGGCACCGGGGAGCTGTTTTTT
cdr3_aa: CATKLAGGGTGELFF
cdr3_length: 15
j_call: TRBJ2-2
clone_size: NA
v_call: TRBV28
d_call: NA

cdr3_nt: TGCAGCGTTGGGGGGCAGGGTCGTCGAGAGACCCAGTACTTC
cdr3_aa: CSVGGQGRRETQYF
cdr3_length: 14
j_call: TRBJ2-5
clone_size: NA
v_call: TRBV29-1
d_call: NA

cdr3_nt: TGCGCCAGCAGCCGGAAAGACAGCTCAACTAATGAAAAACTGTTTTTT
cdr3_aa: CASSRKDSSTNEKLFF
cdr3_length: 16
j_call: TRBJ1-4
clone_size: NA
v_call: TRBV5-1
d_call: NA

cdr3_nt: TGTGCCAGCAGGCACAGGGGGATGGTCGCTGAAGCTTTCTTT
cdr3_aa: CASRHRGMVAEAFF
cdr3_length: 14
j_call: TRBJ1-1
clone_size: few
v_call: TRBV6-1
d_call: TRBD1

cdr3_nt: TGTGCCAGCGGGCACAATGAGCAGTTCTTC
cdr3_aa: CASGHNEQFF
cdr3_length: 10
j_call: TRBJ2-1
clone_size: NA
v_call: TRBV7-2
d_call: NA

cdr3_nt: TGCGCCAGCAGCCTAGGGATTATGAACCTTGCAACTAATGAAAAACTGTTTTTT
cdr3_aa: CASSLGIMNLATNEKLFF
cdr3_length: 18
j_call: TRBJ1-4
clone_size: NA
v_call: TRBV5-1
d_call: NA

cdr3_nt: TGTGCCATCAGCGACCTTAGCGGGAGGGGTAATGAGCAGTTCTTC
cdr3_aa: CAISDLSGRGNEQFF
cdr3_length: 15
j_call: TRBJ2-1
clone_size: NA
v_call: TRBV10-3
d_call: TRBD2

cdr3_nt: TGTGCCAGCTCACCAGCAGTCGGCAACGGGGCCAACGTCCTGACTTTC
cdr3_aa: CASSPAVGNGANVLTF
cdr3_length: 16
j_call: TRBJ2-6
clone_size: NA
v_call: TRBV18
d_call: NA

cdr3_nt: TGCGCCAGCACTCCCACGGAGATCGCCAACGTCCTGACTTTC
cdr3_aa: CASTPTEIANVLTF
cdr3_length: 14
j_call: TRBJ2-6
clone_size: NA
v_call: TRBV5-1
d_call: NA

cdr3_nt: TGTGCCAGCAGTTACTCCCTAGCGGGACGCACAGATACGCAGTATTTT
cdr3_aa: CASSYSLAGRTDTQYF
cdr3_length: 16
j_call: TRBJ2-3
clone_size: NA
v_call: TRBV6-5
d_call: TRBD2

cdr3_nt: TGTGCCATCAGTGAAACAGGGATTGAAGCTTTCTTT
cdr3_aa: CAISETGIEAFF
cdr3_length: 12
j_call: TRBJ1-1
clone_size: NA
v_call: TRBV10-3
d_call: NA

cdr3_nt: TGTGCCAGCAGTTACAGGGGAGGTAATCAGCCCCAGCATTTT
cdr3_aa: CASSYRGGNQPQHF
cdr3_length: 14
j_call: TRBJ1-5
clone_size: NA
v_call: TRBV6-6
d_call: NA

cdr3_nt: TGCGCCAGCAGCGCTGGACTAGCGGGACCTAAAAGCACAGATACGCAGTATTTT
cdr3_aa: CASSAGLAGPKSTDTQYF
cdr3_length: 18
j_call: TRBJ2-3
clone_size: NA
v_call: TRBV5-1
d_call: TRBD2

cdr3_nt: TGTGCCAGCAGTTTAGTCGGGGCGGGCAATCAGCCCCAGCATTTT
cdr3_aa: CASSLVGAGNQPQHF
cdr3_length: 15
j_call: TRBJ1-5
clone_size: NA
v_call: TRBV27
d_call: NA

cdr3_nt: TGTGCCATCAGTCAGGGGGGCCTAGGCACTGAAGCTTTCTTT
cdr3_aa: CAISQGGLGTEAFF
cdr3_length: 14
j_call: TRBJ1-1
clone_size: NA
v_call: TRBV10-3
d_call: TRBD1

cdr3_nt: TGTGCCAGCAGCGGGACAGGGGGCCTGTCTGAAGCTTTCTTT
cdr3_aa: CASSGTGGLSEAFF
cdr3_length: 14
j_call: TRBJ1-1
clone_size: NA
v_call: TRBV7-9
d_call: TRBD1

cdr3_nt: TGCGCCAGCAGCCCCAGGACTAGCGGGAACACCGGGGAGCTGTTTTTT
cdr3_aa: CASSPRTSGNTGELFF
cdr3_length: 16
j_call: TRBJ2-2
clone_size: NA
v_call: TRBV5-1
d_call: TRBD2

cdr3_nt: TGCAGCGTCGTCCCCCTCCGGGAGGGGAACCCTGAGCAGTACTTC
cdr3_aa: CSVVPLREGNPEQYF
cdr3_length: 15
j_call: TRBJ2-7
clone_size: NA
v_call: TRBV29-1
d_call: TRBD2

cdr3_nt: TGTGCCACCGCGGCCCTGCCCAGGAGCACAGATACGCAGTATTTT
cdr3_aa: CATAALPRSTDTQYF
cdr3_length: 15
j_call: TRBJ2-3
clone_size: NA
v_call: TRBV2
d_call: NA

cdr3_nt: TGTGCCAGCAGCCAAGCGACAGGGTATTCTACTAGCTATGGCTACACCTTC
cdr3_aa: CASSQATGYSTSYGYTF
cdr3_length: 17
j_call: TRBJ1-2
clone_size: NA
v_call: TRBV4-2
d_call: TRBD1

cdr3_nt: TGCGCCAGCAGCCAAGCCGAGCGGGAGGCTCGGAATGAGCAGTTCTTC
cdr3_aa: CASSQAEREARNEQFF
cdr3_length: 16
j_call: TRBJ2-1
clone_size: NA
v_call: TRBV4-1
d_call: TRBD2

cdr3_nt: TGTGCCAGCAGTGTCATACAGGGGCAGGAGCAGTACTTC
cdr3_aa: CASSVIQGQEQYF
cdr3_length: 13
j_call: TRBJ2-7
clone_size: NA
v_call: TRBV2
d_call: TRBD1

cdr3_nt: TGCAGCGTTGAGCGGTCTGCGCTTTCTGAAGCTTTCTTT
cdr3_aa: CSVERSALSEAFF
cdr3_length: 13
j_call: TRBJ1-1
clone_size: few
v_call: TRBV29-1
d_call: NA

cdr3_nt: TGTGCCAGCAGTTACGCCGTCCCCAGGAACACTGAAGCTTTCTTT
cdr3_aa: CASSYAVPRNTEAFF
cdr3_length: 15
j_call: TRBJ1-1
clone_size: NA
v_call: TRBV6-6
d_call: NA

cdr3_nt: TGCGCCAGCAGTGAGTCAGGTGCGGGGGGACTTACCATATATTTT
cdr3_aa: CASSESGAGGLTIYF
cdr3_length: 15
j_call: TRBJ1-3
clone_size: NA
v_call: TRBV10-1
d_call: NA

cdr3_nt: TGCGCCAGCAGCCAAGACGAGGGATTACGTGAAGCTTTCTTT
cdr3_aa: CASSQDEGLREAFF
cdr3_length: 14
j_call: TRBJ1-1
clone_size: NA
v_call: TRBV4-1
d_call: NA

cdr3_nt: TGCGCCAGCAGCCAACGCGACAGGGTGGAGAGCTCCTACAATGAGCAGTTCTTC
cdr3_aa: CASSQRDRVESSYNEQFF
cdr3_length: 18
j_call: TRBJ2-1
clone_size: NA
v_call: TRBV4-1
d_call: TRBD1